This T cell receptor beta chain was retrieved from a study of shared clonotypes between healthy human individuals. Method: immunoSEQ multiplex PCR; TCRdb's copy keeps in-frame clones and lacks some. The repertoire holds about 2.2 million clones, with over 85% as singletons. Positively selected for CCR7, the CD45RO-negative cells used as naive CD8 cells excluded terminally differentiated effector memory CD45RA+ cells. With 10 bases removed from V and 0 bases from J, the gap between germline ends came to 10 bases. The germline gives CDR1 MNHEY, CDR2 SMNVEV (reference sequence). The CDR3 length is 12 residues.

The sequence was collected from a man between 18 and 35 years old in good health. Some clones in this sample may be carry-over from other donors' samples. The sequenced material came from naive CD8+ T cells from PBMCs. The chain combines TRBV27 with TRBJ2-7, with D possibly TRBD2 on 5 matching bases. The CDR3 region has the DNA TGTGCCACCCGAACTAGCTCCTACGAGCAGTACTTC. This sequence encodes CATRTSSYEQYF.